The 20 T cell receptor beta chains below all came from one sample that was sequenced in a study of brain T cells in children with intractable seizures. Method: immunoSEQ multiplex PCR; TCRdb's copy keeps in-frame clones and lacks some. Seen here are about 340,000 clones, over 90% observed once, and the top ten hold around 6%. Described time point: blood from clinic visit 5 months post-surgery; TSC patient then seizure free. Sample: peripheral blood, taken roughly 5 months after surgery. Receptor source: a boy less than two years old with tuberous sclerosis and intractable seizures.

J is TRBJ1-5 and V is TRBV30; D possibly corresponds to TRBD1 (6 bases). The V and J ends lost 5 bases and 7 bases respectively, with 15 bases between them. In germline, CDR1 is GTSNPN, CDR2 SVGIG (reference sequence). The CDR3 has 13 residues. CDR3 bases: TGTGCCTGGGGATTACAGGGAGGCCAGCCCCAGCATTTT. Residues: CAWGLQGGQPQHF.

The CDR3 sequence: CASSFGGGQRQETQYF. The CDR3 DNA reads TGTGCCAGCAGCTTTGGGGGGGGACAGAGGCAAGAGACCCAGTACTTC. The chain uses TRBV5-4 and TRBJ2-5; TRBD1 or TRBD2 may be the D gene (7 bases each). CDR3 length equals 16 residues. Germline V CDR1 and CDR2: SGHNT, YYREEE (reference sequence). V lost 2 bases and J lost 2, with 16 bases in between.

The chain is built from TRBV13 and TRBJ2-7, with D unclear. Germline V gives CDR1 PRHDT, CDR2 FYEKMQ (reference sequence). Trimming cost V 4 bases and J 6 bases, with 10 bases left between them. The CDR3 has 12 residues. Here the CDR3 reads CASSSFPLEQYF. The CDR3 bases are TGTGCCAGCAGCTCTTTCCCACTCGAGCAGTACTTC.

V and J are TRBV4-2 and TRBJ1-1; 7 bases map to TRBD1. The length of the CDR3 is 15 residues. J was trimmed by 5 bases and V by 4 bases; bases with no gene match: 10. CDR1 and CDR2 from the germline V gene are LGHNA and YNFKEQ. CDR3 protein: CASSLTTGRNTEAFF. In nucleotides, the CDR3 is TGTGCCAGCAGCCTCACGACAGGGAGGAATACTGAAGCTTTCTTT.

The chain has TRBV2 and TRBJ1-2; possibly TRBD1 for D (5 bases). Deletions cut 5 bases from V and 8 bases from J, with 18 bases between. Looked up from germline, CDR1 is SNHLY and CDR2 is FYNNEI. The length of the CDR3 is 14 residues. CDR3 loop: CASSRGLGGRGYTF. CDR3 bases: TGTGCCAGCAGTAGGGGCCTGGGAGGGCGCGGCTACACCTTC.

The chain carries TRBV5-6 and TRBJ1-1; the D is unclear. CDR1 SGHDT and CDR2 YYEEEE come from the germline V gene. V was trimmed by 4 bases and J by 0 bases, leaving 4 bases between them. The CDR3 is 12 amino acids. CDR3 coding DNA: TGTGCCAGCAGCCAAATGAACACTGAAGCTTTCTTT. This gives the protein CASSQMNTEAFF.

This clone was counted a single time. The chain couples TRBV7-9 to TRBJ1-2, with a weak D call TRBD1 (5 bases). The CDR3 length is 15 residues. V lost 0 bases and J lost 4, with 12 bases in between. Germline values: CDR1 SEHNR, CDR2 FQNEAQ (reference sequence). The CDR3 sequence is CASSLAGERFYGYTF. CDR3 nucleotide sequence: TGTGCCAGCAGCTTAGCAGGGGAGAGGTTCTATGGCTACACCTTC.

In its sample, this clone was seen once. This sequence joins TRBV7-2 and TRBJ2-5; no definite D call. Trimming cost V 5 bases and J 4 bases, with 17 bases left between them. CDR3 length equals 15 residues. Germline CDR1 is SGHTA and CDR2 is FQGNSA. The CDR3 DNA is TGTGCCAGCAGCAAGATGCCCTTAATAGGAGAGACCCAGTACTTC. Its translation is CASSKMPLIGETQYF.

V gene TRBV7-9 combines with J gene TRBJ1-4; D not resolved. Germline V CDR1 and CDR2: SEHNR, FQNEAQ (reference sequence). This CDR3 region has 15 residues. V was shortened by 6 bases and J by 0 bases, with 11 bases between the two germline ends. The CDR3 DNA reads TGTGCCAGCAGTCCTCTCGAGGCAACTAATGAAAAACTGTTTTTT. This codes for CASSPLEATNEKLFF.

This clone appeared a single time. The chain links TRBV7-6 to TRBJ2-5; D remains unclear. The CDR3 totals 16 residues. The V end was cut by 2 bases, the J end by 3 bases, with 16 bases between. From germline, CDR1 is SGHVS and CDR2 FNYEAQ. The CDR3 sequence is CASSLTPSGRKETQYF. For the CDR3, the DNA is TGTGCCAGCAGCTTAACGCCTTCGGGCCGTAAAGAGACCCAGTACTTC.

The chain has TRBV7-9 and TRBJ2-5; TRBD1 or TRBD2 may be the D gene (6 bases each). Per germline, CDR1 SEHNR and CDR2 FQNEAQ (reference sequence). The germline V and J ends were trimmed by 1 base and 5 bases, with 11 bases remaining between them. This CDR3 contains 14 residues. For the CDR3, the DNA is TGTGCCAGCAGCTTAGATATGGGGGGCGAGACCCAGTACTTC. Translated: CASSLDMGGETQYF.

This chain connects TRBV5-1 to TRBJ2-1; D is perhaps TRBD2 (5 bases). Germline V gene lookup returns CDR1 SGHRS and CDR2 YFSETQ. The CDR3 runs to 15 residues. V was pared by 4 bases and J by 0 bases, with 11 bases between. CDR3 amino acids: CASSRRADSYNEQFF. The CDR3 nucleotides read TGCGCCAGCAGCCGGAGAGCGGACTCCTACAATGAGCAGTTCTTC. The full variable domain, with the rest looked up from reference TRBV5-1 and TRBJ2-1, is KAGVTQTPRYLIKTRGQQVTLSCSPISGHRSVSWYQQTPGQGLQFLFEYFSETQRNKGNFPGRFSGRQFSNSRSEMNVSTLELGDSALYLCASSRRADSYNEQFFGPGTRLTVL.

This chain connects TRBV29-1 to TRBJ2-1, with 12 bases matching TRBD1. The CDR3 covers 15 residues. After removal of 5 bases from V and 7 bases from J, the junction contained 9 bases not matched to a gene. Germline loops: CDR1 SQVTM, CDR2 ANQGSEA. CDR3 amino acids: CSVLGDRGLLNEQFF. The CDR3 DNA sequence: TGCAGCGTTCTAGGGGACAGGGGGCTCTTGAATGAGCAGTTCTTC.

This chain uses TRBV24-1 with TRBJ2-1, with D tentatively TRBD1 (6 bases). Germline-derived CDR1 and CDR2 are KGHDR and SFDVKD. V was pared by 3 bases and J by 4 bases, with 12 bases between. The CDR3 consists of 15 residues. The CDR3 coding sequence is TGTGCCACCAGTGATGCCGGGACACCTTACAATGAGCAGTTCTTC. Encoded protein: CATSDAGTPYNEQFF.

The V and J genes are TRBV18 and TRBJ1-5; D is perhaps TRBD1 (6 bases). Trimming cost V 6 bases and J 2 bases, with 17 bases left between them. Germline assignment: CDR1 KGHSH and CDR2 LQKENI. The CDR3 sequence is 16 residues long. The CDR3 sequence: CASSPGGAIGNQPQHF. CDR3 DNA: TGTGCCAGCTCTCCGGGGGGGGCGATCGGCAATCAGCCCCAGCATTTT.

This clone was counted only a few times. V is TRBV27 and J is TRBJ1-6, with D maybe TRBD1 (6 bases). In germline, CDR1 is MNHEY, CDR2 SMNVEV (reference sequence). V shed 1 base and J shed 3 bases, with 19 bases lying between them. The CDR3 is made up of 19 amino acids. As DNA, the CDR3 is TGTGCCAGCAGTTTATTGTTATCTAAGCGGGGGCGCTATAATTCACCCCTCCACTTT. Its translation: CASSLLLSKRGRYNSPLHF.

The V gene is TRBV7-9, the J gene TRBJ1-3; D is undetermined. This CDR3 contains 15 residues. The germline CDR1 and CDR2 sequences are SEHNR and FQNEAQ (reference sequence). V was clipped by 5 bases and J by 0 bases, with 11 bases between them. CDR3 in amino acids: CASSQTAVSGNTIYF. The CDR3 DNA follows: TGTGCCAGCAGCCAAACAGCGGTCTCTGGAAACACCATATATTTT.

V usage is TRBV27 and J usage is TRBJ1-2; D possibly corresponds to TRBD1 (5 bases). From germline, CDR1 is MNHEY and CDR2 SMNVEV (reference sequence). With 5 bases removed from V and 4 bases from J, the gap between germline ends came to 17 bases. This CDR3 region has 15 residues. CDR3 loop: CASSPGLGAGYGYTF. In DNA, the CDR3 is TGTGCCAGCAGTCCCGGACTTGGGGCGGGCTATGGCTACACCTTC.

The CDR3 here is CASSDPNNEQFF. The CDR3 DNA sequence: TGTGCCAGCAGTGACCCGAATAATGAGCAGTTCTTC. This sequence joins TRBV6-4 and TRBJ2-1; D is unresolved. V lost 2 bases to trimming and J lost 7 bases, with 6 bases between them. Germline loops: CDR1 MRHNA, CDR2 SNTAGT. This CDR3 region has 12 residues.

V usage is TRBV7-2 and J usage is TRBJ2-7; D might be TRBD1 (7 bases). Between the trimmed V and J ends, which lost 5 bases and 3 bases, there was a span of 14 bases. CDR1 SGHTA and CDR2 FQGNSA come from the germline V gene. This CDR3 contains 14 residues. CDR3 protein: CASSAGQNFYEQYF. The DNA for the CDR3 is TGTGCCAGCAGCGCGGGACAGAACTTCTACGAGCAGTACTTC.